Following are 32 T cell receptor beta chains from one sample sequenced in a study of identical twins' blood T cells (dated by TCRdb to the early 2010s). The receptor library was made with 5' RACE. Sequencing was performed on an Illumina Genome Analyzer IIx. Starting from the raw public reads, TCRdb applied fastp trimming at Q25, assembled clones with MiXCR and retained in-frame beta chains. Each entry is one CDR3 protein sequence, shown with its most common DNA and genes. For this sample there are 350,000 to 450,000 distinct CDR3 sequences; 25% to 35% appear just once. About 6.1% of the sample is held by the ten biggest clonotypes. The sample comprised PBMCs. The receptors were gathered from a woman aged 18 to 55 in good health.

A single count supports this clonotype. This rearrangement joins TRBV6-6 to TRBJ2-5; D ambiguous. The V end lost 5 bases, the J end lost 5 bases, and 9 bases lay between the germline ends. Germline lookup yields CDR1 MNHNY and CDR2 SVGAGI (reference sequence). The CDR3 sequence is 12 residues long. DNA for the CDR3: TGTGCCAGCAGTCCCCTGGGGGAGACCCAGTACTTC. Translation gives CASSPLGETQYF.

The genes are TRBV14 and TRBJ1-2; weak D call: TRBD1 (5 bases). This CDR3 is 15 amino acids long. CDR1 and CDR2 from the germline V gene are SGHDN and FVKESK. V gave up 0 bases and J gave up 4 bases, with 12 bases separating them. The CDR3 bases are TGTGCCAGCAGCCAAGATGCCAGGGTGGTCTATGGCTACACCTTC. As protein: CASSQDARVVYGYTF.

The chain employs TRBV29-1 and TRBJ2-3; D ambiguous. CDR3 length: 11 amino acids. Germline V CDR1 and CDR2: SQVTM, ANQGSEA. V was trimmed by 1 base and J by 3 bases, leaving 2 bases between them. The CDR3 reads CSVEVTDTQYF. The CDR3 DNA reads TGCAGCGTTGAAGTAACAGATACGCAGTATTTT.

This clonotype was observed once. The CDR3 DNA reads as TGTGCCAGCAGCCTGTTGCGGGTGAATGAGCAGTTCTTC. Amino acid sequence: CASSLLRVNEQFF. This chain joins TRBV11-2 and TRBJ2-1, with D maybe TRBD2 (5 bases). Germline V CDR1 and CDR2: SGHAT, FQNNGV. V was cut by 5 bases and J by 7 bases, with 12 bases left in between. This CDR3 contains 13 residues.

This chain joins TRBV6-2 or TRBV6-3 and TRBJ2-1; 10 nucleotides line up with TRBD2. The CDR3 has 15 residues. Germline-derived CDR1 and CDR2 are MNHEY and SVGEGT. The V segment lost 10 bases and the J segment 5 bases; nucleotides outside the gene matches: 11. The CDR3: CANRQGLAVNNEQFF. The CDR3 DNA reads TGTGCCAACAGGCAAGGACTAGCGGTGAACAATGAGCAGTTCTTC.

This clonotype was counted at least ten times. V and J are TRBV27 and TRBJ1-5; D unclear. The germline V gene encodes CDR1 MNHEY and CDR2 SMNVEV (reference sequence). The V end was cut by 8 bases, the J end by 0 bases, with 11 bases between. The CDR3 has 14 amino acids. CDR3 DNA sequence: TGTGCCAGCGGAGACCTATATAGCAATCAGCCCCAGCATTTT. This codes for CASGDLYSNQPQHF.

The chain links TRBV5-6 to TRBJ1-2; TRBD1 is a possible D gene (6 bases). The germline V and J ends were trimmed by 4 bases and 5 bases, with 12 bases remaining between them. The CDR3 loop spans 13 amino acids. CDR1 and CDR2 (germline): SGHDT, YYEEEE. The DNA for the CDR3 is TGTGCCAGCAGCCGACAGGATAGGTATGGCTACACCTTC. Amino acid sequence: CASSRQDRYGYTF.

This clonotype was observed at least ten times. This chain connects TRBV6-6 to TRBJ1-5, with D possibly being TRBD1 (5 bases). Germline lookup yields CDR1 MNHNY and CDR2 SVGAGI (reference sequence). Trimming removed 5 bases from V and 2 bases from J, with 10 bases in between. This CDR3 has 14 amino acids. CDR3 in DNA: TGTGCCAGCAGTGCCAGGGATGGCAATCAGCCCCAGCATTTT. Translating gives CASSARDGNQPQHF.

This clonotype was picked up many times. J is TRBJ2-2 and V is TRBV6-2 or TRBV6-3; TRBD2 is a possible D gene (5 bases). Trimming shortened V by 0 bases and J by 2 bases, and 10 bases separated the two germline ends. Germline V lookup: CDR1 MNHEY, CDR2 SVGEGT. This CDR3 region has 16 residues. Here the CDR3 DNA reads TGTGCCAGCAGTTACTCGAGGGAGATTAACACCGGGGAGCTGTTTTTT. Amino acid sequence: CASSYSREINTGELFF.

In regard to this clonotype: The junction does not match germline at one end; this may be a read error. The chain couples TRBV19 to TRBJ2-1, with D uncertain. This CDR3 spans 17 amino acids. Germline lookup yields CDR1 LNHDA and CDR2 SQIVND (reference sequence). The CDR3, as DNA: TGTGCCAGTAGTATAGGGGGATTAAGCCCCGGAATAGGTGAGCAGCTCTTC. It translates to CASSIGGLSPGIGEQLF.

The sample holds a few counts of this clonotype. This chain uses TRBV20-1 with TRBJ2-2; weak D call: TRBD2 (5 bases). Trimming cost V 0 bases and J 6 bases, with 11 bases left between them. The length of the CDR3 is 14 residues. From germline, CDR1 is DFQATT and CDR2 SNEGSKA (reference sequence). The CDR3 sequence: CSARDTSSAGELFF. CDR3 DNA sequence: TGCAGTGCTAGAGATACTAGTAGCGCCGGGGAGCTGTTTTTT.

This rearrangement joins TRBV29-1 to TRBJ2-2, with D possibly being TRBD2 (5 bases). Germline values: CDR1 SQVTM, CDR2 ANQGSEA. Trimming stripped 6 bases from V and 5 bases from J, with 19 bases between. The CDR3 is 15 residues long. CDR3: CSVLARGASTGELFF. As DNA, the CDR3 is TGCAGCGTCCTTGCTCGGGGAGCGTCGACCGGGGAGCTGTTTTTT.

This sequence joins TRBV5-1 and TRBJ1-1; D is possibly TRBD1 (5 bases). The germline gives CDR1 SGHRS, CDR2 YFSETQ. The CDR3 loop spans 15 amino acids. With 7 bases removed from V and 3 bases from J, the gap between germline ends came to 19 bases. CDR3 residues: CASRDSPRLDTEAFF. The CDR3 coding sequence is TGCGCCAGCCGGGACTCTCCACGCTTGGACACTGAAGCTTTCTTT.

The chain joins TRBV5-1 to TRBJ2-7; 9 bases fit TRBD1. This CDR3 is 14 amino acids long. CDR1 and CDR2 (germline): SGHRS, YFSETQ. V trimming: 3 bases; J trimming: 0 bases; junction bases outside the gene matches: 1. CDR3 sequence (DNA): TGCGCCAGCAGCTCACAGGGGGCCTCCTACGAGCAGTACTTC. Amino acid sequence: CASSSQGASYEQYF.

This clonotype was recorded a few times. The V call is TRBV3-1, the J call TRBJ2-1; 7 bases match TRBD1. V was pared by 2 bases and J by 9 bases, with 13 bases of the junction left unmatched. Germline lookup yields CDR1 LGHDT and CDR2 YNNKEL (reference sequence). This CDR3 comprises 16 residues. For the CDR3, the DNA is TGTGCCAGCAGCCAACTTGACAGGGCTCTACTAAGTGAGCAGTTCTTC. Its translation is CASSQLDRALLSEQFF.

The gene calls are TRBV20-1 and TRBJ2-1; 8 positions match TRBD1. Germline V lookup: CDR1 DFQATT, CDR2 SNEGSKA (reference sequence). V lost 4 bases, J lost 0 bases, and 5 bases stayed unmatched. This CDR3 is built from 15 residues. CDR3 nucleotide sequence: TGCAGTGCTACGCGGGACAGGACCTCCTACAATGAGCAGTTCTTC. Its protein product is CSATRDRTSYNEQFF.

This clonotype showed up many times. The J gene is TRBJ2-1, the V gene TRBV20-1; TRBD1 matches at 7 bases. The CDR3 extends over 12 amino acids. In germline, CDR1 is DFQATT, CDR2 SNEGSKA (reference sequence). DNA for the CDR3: TGCAGCAAAAAAGGGACAGCCAATGAGCAGTTCTTC. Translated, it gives CSKKGTANEQFF.

CDR3: CASGLVYEQFF. In DNA form, the CDR3 reads TGTGCTAGTGGTTTGGTGTACGAGCAGTTCTTC. The chain is built from TRBV12-5 and TRBJ2-1, with D unresolved. This CDR3 has 11 residues. From germline, CDR1 is LGHNT and CDR2 FRNRAP. Deletions cut 0 bases from V and 10 bases from J, with 4 bases between. Full variable domain (missing parts from reference TRBV12-5 and TRBJ2-1): DARVTQTPRHKVTEMGQEVTMRCQPILGHNTVFWYRQTMMQGLELLAYFRNRAPLDDSGMPKDRFSAEMPDATLATLKIQPSEPRDSAVYFCASGLVYEQFFGPGTRLTVL.

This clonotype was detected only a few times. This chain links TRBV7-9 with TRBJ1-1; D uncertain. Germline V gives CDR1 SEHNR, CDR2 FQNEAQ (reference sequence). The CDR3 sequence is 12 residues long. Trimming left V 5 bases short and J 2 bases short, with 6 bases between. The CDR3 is CASSARNTEAFF. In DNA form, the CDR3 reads TGTGCCAGCAGCGCCCGCAACACTGAAGCTTTCTTT.

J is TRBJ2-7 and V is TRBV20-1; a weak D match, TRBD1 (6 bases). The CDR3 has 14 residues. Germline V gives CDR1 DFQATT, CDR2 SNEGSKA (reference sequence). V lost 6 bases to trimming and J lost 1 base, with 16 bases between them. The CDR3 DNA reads TGCAGTGCCCCGGACAGCCTCTATTCCTACGAGCAGTACTTC. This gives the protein CSAPDSLYSYEQYF.

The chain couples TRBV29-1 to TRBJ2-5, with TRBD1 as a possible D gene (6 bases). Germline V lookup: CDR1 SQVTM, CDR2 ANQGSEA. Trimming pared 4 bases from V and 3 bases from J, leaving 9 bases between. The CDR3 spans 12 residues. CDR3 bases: TGCAGCGTTGCAGGGGCGGAAGAGACCCAGTACTTC. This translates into CSVAGAEETQYF.

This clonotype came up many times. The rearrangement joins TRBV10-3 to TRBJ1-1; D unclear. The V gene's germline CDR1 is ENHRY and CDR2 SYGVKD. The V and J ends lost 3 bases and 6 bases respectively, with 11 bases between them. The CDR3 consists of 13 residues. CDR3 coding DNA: TGTGCCATCAGTGACCATATCGGCGCTGAAGCTTTCTTT. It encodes CAISDHIGAEAFF.

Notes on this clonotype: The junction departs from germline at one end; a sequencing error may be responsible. Here the CDR3 reads CASTLGGAF. CDR3 in DNA: TGTGCCAGCACGTTAGGCGGGGCCTTC. V usage is TRBV9 and J usage is TRBJ1-2; D ambiguous. The CDR3 runs to 9 residues. Per the germline V gene, CDR1 is SGDLS and CDR2 is YYNGEE.

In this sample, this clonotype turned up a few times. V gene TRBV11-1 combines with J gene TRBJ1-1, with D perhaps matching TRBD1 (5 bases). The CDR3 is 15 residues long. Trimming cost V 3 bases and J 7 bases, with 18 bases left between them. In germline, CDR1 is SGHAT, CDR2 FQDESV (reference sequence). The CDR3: CASSFWGDRGNEAFF. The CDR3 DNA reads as TGTGCCAGCAGCTTTTGGGGGGATCGGGGAAATGAAGCTTTCTTT.

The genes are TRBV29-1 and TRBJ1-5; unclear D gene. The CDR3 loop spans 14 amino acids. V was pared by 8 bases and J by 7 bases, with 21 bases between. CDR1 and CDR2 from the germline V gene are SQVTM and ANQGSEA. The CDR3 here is CSLTLGGQGQPQHF. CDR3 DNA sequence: TGCAGCCTCACCCTGGGAGGTCAAGGGCAGCCCCAGCATTTT.

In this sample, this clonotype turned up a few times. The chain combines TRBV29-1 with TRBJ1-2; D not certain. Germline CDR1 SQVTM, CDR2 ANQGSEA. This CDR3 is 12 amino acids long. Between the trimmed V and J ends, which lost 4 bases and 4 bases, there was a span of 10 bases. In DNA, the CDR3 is TGCAGCGTTGGACACCAGGTCTATGGCTACACCTTC. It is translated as CSVGHQVYGYTF.

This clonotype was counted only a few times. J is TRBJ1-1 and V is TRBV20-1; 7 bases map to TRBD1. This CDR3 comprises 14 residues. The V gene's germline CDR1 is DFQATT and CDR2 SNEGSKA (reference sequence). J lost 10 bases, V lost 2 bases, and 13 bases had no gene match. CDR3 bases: TGCAGTGCTAGATCCGGACAGGCCCGAGGGGGAGCTTTCTTT. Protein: CSARSGQARGGAFF.

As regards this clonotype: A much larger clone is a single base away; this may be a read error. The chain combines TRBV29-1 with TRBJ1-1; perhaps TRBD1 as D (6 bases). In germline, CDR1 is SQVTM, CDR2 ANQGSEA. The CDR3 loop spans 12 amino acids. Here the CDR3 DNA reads TGCAACTCTTGGGGGCTGAACACTGAAGCTTTCTTT. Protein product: CNSWGLNTEAFF.

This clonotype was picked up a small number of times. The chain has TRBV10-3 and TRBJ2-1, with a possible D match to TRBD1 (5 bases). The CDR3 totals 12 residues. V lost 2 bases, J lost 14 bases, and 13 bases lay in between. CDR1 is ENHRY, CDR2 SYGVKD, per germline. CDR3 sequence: CAISEPDIGEFF. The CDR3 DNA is TGTGCCATCAGTGAGCCGGACATAGGCGAGTTCTTC.

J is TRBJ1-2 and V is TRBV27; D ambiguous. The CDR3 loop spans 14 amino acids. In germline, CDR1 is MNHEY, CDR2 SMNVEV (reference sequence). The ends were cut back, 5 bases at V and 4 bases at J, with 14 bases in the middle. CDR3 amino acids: CASSASRLVYGYTF. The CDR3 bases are TGTGCCAGCAGTGCCTCAAGATTGGTCTATGGCTACACCTTC.

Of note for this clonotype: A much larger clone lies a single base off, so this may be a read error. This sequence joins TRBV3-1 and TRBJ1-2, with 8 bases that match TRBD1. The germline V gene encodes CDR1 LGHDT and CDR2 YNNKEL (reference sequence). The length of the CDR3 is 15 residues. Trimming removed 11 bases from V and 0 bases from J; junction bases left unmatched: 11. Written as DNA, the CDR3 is TGTGCCCCTGCAGGGGGCGGCCTAGCTAACTATGGCTACACCTTC. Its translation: CAPAGGGLANYGYTF.

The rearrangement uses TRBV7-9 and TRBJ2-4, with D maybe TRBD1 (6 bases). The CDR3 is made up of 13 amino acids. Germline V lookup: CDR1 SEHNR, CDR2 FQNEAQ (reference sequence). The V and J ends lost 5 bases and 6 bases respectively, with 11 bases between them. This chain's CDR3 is CASSPGQRNIQYF. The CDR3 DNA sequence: TGTGCCAGCAGCCCCGGACAGAGAAACATTCAGTACTTC.